This T cell receptor (beta chain) was found in a study of blood T cell repertoires in COVID-19. In the study overall: COVID-19 samples from acute and convalescent phases originated in the United States, Italy and Spain.

Authors' processing steps: Reference gene primers were amplified, and this amplification served to estimate nucleated cell counts. Libraries were prepared by immunoSEQ multiplex PCR; TCRdb keeps only in-frame clonotypes and omits some of them. The V and J calls and clone size were taken over from that table, and D and trimming were inferred from the DNA. The sample lists 50,000 to 85,000 clones; 80% were seen once. The source material was peripheral blood. The source of this sequence is a human donor in a cohort sampled during active COVID-19.

The CDR3 spells CASRLAGGPNEQFF. For the CDR3, the DNA is TGTGCCAGTCGCTTGGCGGGAGGGCCTAATGAGCAGTTCTTC. The chain has TRBV28 and TRBJ2-1; 9 nucleotides agree with TRBD2. Trimming took 9 bases from V and 7 from J; bases not matched to a gene: 10. The CDR3 totals 14 residues. The germline V gene has CDR1 MDHEN and CDR2 SYDVKM.